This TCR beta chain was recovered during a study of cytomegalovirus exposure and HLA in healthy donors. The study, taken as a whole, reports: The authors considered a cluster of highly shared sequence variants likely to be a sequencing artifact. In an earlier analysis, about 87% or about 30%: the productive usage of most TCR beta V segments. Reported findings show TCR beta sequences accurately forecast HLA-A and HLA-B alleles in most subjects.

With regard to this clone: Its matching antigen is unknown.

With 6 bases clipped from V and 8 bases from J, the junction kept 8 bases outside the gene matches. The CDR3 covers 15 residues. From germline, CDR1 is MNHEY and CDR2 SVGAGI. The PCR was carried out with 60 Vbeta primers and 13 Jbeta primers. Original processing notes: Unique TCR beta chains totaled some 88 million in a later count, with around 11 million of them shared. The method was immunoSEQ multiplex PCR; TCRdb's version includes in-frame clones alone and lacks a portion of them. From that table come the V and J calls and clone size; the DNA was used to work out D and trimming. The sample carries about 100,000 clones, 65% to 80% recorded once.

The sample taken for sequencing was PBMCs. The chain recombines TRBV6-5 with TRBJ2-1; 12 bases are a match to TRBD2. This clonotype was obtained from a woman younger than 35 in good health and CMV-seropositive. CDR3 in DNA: TGTGCCAGCAGCGAGACTAGCGGGAGTAATGATGAGCAGTTCTTC. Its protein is CASSETSGSNDEQFF.